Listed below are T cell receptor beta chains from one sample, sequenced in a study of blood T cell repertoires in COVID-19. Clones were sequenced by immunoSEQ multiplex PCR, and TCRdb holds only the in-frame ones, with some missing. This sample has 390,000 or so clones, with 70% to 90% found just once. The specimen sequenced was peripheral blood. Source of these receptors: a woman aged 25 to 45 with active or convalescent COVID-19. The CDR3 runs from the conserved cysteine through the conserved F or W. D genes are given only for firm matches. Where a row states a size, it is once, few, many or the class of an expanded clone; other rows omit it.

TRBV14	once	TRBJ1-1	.	CASSPPGGQNTEAFF	TGTGCCAGCAGCCCCCCGGGGGGGCAGAACACTGAAGCTTTCTTT
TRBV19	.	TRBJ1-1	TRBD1	CASSRTGSAFF	TGTGCCAGTAGTCGGACAGGGTCTGCTTTCTTT
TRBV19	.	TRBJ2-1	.	CASNSGPSDEQFF	TGTGCCAGTAATAGCGGCCCATCAGATGAGCAGTTCTTC
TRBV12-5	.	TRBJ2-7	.	CASGLLAYEQYF	TGTGCTAGTGGTTTGTTAGCCTACGAGCAGTACTTC
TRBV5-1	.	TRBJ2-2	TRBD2	CASSLDGGSGTGELFF	TGCGCCAGCAGCTTGGATGGCGGGAGTGGAACCGGGGAGCTGTTTTTT
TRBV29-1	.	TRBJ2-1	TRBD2	CSVEVWGEGEQFF	TGCAGCGTTGAAGTATGGGGGGAGGGTGAGCAGTTCTTC
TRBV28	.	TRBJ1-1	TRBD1	CASSSPGQSATEAFF	TGTGCCAGCAGTTCACCGGGACAGTCGGCCACTGAAGCTTTCTTT
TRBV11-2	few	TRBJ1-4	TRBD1	CASSFMTGSANEKLFF	TGTGCCAGCAGCTTTATGACAGGGTCGGCTAATGAAAAACTGTTTTTT
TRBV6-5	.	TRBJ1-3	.	CASSYAYSGNTIYF	TGTGCCAGCAGTTACGCGTACTCTGGAAACACCATATATTTT
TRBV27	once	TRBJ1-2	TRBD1	CASSFDRGNYGYTF	TGTGCCAGCAGTTTCGACAGGGGTAACTATGGCTACACCTTC
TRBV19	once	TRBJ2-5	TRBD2	CASSPKSTSGRWQETQYF	TGTGCCAGTAGTCCTAAATCGACTAGCGGGAGATGGCAAGAGACCCAGTACTTC
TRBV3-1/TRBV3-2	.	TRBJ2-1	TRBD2	CASSRGNPGGSDNEQFF	TGTGCCAGCAGCCGGGGAAATCCGGGAGGTTCAGACAATGAGCAGTTCTTC
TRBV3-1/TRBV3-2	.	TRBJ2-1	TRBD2	CASSQDLSLAGAQFF	TGTGCCAGCAGCCAAGATCTTAGTCTAGCGGGGGCACAGTTCTTC
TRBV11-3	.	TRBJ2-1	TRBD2	CASSLGSSGSVSYNEQFF	TGTGCCAGCAGCTTAGGTAGTAGCGGGAGTGTCTCCTACAATGAGCAGTTCTTC
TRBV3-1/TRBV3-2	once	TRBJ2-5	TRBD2	CASSPSAGVQETQYF	TGTGCCAGCAGTCCCTCGGCGGGGGTACAAGAGACCCAGTACTTC